The clone carrying this TCR beta chain was seen a handful of times. Its antigen is not identified. CDR1 and CDR2 from the germline V gene are MNHEY and SMNVEV (reference sequence). The CDR3 contains 17 residues. Trimming cost V 5 bases and J 3 bases; bases outside gene matches: 9. This sample was included in a study of response to subunit inactivated influenza vaccine. Study-wide results and caveats: Authors suggested each seasonal influenza vaccination recruits few new T cells.

TCRdb recomputed calls from the RT-PCR reads with MiXCR, one row per CDR3 protein. Here the sample spans approximately 480,000 distinct CDR3 sequences, about 10% being singletons. The chain couples TRBV27 to TRBJ1-6, with 8 positions matching TRBD1. This TCR came from a man in his fifties who received an inactivated influenza vaccine. The sequencing used PBMCs from blood, collected around seven weeks after vaccination. Written as DNA, the CDR3 is TGTGCCAGCAGTCTTGCCGGGACAGGACTCTATAATTCACCCCTCCACTTT. Translating gives CASSLAGTGLYNSPLHF.